Below, 27 T cell receptor beta chains from the same sample are listed, as sequenced in a study of blood T cell repertoires in COVID-19. Repertoires were generated with immunoSEQ multiplex PCR, while TCRdb's copy carries only in-frame clones and drops some. Seen here are 150,000 to 250,000 clones, 82% observed once, and the top ten hold about 10%. Sequenced input: PBMCs or T cells enriched from blood (not recorded which). Receptors originate from a man between 35 and 55 years old who had recovered from COVID-19.

This sequence joins TRBV6-5 and TRBJ2-2, with TRBD1 matching 7 bases. Germline V gene sequence: CDR1 MNHEY, CDR2 SVGAGI. Trimming took 5 bases from V and 4 from J; bases not matched to a gene: 7. The CDR3 contains 15 residues. This CDR3 reads CASSTGETGTGELFF. CDR3 DNA: TGTGCCAGCAGTACAGGGGAGACGGGCACCGGGGAGCTGTTTTTT.

The rearrangement uses TRBV5-8 and TRBJ2-2, with 9 bases matching TRBD1. Germline V lookup: CDR1 SGHTS, CDR2 YDEGEE. J gave up 6 bases and V 2 bases, and 8 bases lay outside the gene matches. The CDR3 length is 16 residues. The CDR3 is CASSFAPGQGAGELFF. The CDR3 DNA reads as TGTGCCAGCAGCTTCGCTCCGGGACAGGGAGCCGGGGAGCTGTTTTTT.

This chain uses TRBV6-5 with TRBJ2-7; D remains ambiguous. CDR3 length: 14 residues. Germline-derived CDR1 and CDR2 are MNHEY and SVGAGI. The ends were cut back, 6 bases at V and 0 bases at J, with 12 bases in the middle. CDR3 bases: TGTGCCAGCAGCACCCGACACGGCTCCTACGAGCAGTACGTC. Protein: CASSTRHGSYEQYV.

This sequence joins TRBV5-1 and TRBJ1-2, with TRBD1 identical over 9 bases. The V gene end was trimmed by 0 bases and the J gene end by 4 bases; junction bases not matched to a gene: 4. The CDR3 length is 15 residues. Germline CDR1 reads SGHRS; CDR2 reads YFSETQ. CDR3 residues: CASSLDRGLIYGYTF. In nucleotides, the CDR3 is TGCGCCAGCAGCTTGGACAGGGGGCTAATCTATGGCTACACCTTC.

This chain joins TRBV2 and TRBJ1-5, with 7 bases identical to TRBD1. V lost 4 bases to trimming and J lost 7 bases; unmatched junction nucleotides: 10. From germline, CDR1 is SNHLY and CDR2 FYNNEI. The CDR3 is 15 amino acids. The CDR3 coding sequence is TGTGCCAGCAGTGCCTATTACCGGGACAGCCAGCCCCAGCATTTT. Translating it yields CASSAYYRDSQPQHF.

The rearrangement links TRBV3-1 (or the pseudogene TRBV3-2) to TRBJ1-1; D might be TRBD1 (5 bases). Germline CDR1 reads LGHDT; CDR2 reads YNNKEL (reference sequence). V dropped 0 bases and J dropped 7 bases, with 15 bases sitting between them. This CDR3 has 15 amino acids. In nucleotides, the CDR3 is TGTGCCAGCAGCCAAGAACTCGGACACACCATTGAAGCTTTCTTT. Its protein is CASSQELGHTIEAFF.

This sequence joins TRBV27 and TRBJ1-3; no definite D call. Trimming removed 6 bases at V and 2 bases at J, with 14 bases between. This CDR3 contains 15 residues. In germline, CDR1 is MNHEY, CDR2 SMNVEV (reference sequence). CDR3 amino acids: CASSPFYSTGNTIYF. The CDR3 DNA sequence: TGTGCCAGCAGCCCCTTTTACTCAACTGGAAACACCATATATTTT.

The J gene is TRBJ2-1, the V gene TRBV3-1 (or the pseudogene TRBV3-2); TRBD2 matches 10 bases. Germline V gene sequence: CDR1 LGHDT, CDR2 YNNKEL (reference sequence). This CDR3 is 16 amino acids long. V lost 0 bases to trimming and J lost 6 bases; unmatched junction nucleotides: 5. Here the CDR3 reads CASSQDDSGRTNEQFF. The CDR3 DNA sequence: TGTGCCAGCAGCCAAGATGATAGCGGGAGGACCAATGAGCAGTTCTTC.

The rearrangement joins TRBV3-1 (or the pseudogene TRBV3-2) to TRBJ1-1; 8 bases agree with TRBD1. CDR1 is LGHDT, CDR2 YNNKEL, per germline (reference sequence). V dropped 2 bases and J dropped 1; count of bases not matched to a gene: 6. There are 16 residues in the CDR3. The DNA of the CDR3 is TGTGCCAGCAGCCAACAGGGGGGGACAGGGAACACTGAAGCTTTCTTT. Translating gives CASSQQGGTGNTEAFF.

The J gene is TRBJ2-1, the V gene TRBV20-1; D remains unclear. V lost 8 bases to trimming and J lost 6 bases, with 8 bases between them. The CDR3 is 10 residues long. Germline loops: CDR1 DFQATT, CDR2 SNEGSKA (reference sequence). CDR3 sequence reads: CSPKSNEQFF. The DNA for the CDR3 is TGCAGTCCGAAGAGCAATGAGCAGTTCTTC.

This chain joins TRBV11-3 and TRBJ2-2; 8 positions match TRBD1. The J segment lost 3 bases and the V segment lost 4 bases, leaving 1 base of the junction unmatched. The CDR3 totals 14 residues. Germline V gene lookup returns CDR1 SGHNT and CDR2 YENEEA. CDR3 protein: CASSSGGDTGELFF. The CDR3 nucleotides read TGTGCCAGCAGCTCAGGGGGCGACACCGGGGAGCTGTTTTTT.

The chain carries TRBV18 and TRBJ1-6; 8 nucleotides match TRBD1. From germline, CDR1 is KGHSH and CDR2 LQKENI. V was pared by 3 bases and J by 0 bases, with 7 bases of the junction left unmatched. There are 18 residues in the CDR3. The CDR3 region has the DNA TGTGCCAGCTCACCCTCTGACGGGACAGGCTCCTATAATTCACCCCTCCACTTT. Translated, it gives CASSPSDGTGSYNSPLHF.

The V call is TRBV3-1 (or the pseudogene TRBV3-2), the J call TRBJ1-4, with D perhaps matching TRBD1 (5 bases). This CDR3 region has 17 residues. Germline CDR1 and CDR2: LGHDT and YNNKEL (reference sequence). Trimming took 1 base from V and 8 from J, leaving 20 bases between them. As DNA, the CDR3 is TGTGCCAGCAGCCAAGGTTACGTTGGTAAAGCAGGGGAAAAACTGTTTTTT. This gives the protein CASSQGYVGKAGEKLFF.

The chain combines TRBV5-1 with TRBJ1-4; 12 positions match TRBD1. Germline CDR1 SGHRS, CDR2 YFSETQ. V was clipped by 4 bases and J by 8 bases; unmatched bases: 3. The CDR3 extends over 14 amino acids. CDR3 sequence: CASSRGQGAEKLFF. The CDR3 nucleotides are TGCGCCAGCAGCAGGGGACAGGGGGCGGAAAAACTGTTTTTT.

The CDR3 DNA sequence: TGTGCCAGTAGTATTCCACAGAGAACTGGGGCCAACGTCCTGACTTTC. It codes for CASSIPQRTGANVLTF. The chain has TRBV19 and TRBJ2-6, with D unclear. CDR3 length equals 16 residues. The ends were cut back, 3 bases at V and 2 bases at J, with 11 bases in the middle. Germline lookup yields CDR1 LNHDA and CDR2 SQIVND (reference sequence).

The V gene is TRBV2, the J gene TRBJ2-3; 7 bases are a match to TRBD1. Germline V gene sequence: CDR1 SNHLY, CDR2 FYNNEI. The V segment lost 4 bases and the J segment 1 base; nucleotides outside the gene matches: 2. The CDR3 is 14 residues long. CDR3 nucleotides: TGTGCCAGCAGTGGAACAGGGGGCACAGATACGCAGTATTTT. Amino acid sequence: CASSGTGGTDTQYF.

This chain connects TRBV29-1 to TRBJ2-7; tentative D call: TRBD2 (8 bases). This CDR3 has 13 residues. V was trimmed by 8 bases and J by 6 bases, leaving 20 bases between them. The germline gives CDR1 SQVTM, CDR2 ANQGSEA. Here the CDR3 DNA reads TGCAGCTCCTCGGGAGGGGGCGAAGGCGAGCAGTACTTC. Protein product: CSSSGGGEGEQYF.

The chain employs TRBV4-3 and TRBJ2-1, with 9 bases identical to TRBD1. V shed 4 bases, J shed 9 bases, and the junction held 7 bases outside the gene matches. CDR1 LGHNA and CDR2 YSLEER come from the germline V gene. This CDR3 region has 14 residues. The CDR3 nucleotides read TGCGCCAGCAGCCTTCACAGGGGGCCCTCTGAGCAGTTCTTC. It specifies CASSLHRGPSEQFF.

The gene calls are TRBV6-2 or TRBV6-3 and TRBJ2-1; D is unresolved. V was shortened by 2 bases and J by 0 bases, with 17 bases between the two germline ends. Germline V gene data show CDR1 as MNHEY and CDR2 as SVGEGT. This CDR3 contains 18 residues. The CDR3 bases are TGTGCCAGCAGTTACGAGCTGGCGTTACTAAGCTCCTACAATGAGCAGTTCTTC. Translation: CASSYELALLSSYNEQFF.

V is TRBV6-2 or TRBV6-3 and J is TRBJ2-1; no clear D. Trimming stripped 4 bases from V and 1 base from J, with 17 bases between. Germline assignment: CDR1 MNHEY and CDR2 SVGEGT. CDR3 length: 17 amino acids. The CDR3 sequence is CASSSRVVGRSYNEQFF. The CDR3 DNA reads TGTGCCAGCAGTTCCCGCGTAGTCGGTCGGTCCTACAATGAGCAGTTCTTC.

The chain couples TRBV28 to TRBJ2-1, with TRBD2 matching 7 bases. The CDR3 loop spans 18 amino acids. Germline V gives CDR1 MDHEN, CDR2 SYDVKM. The trim removed 6 bases at V and 4 bases at J, leaving 18 bases unmatched. The CDR3 protein is CASSSGLSSGRAYNEQFF. As DNA, the CDR3 is TGTGCCAGCAGCTCGGGACTATCCTCCGGTAGGGCGTACAATGAGCAGTTCTTC. Together with reference TRBV28 and TRBJ2-1, the CDR3 gives the full variable domain: DVKVTQSSRYLVKRTGEKVFLECVQDMDHENMFWYRQDPGLGLRLIYFSYDVKMKEKGDIPEGYSVSREKKERFSLILESASTNQTSMYLCASSSGLSSGRAYNEQFFGPGTRLTVL.

This clone was recorded a few times. The chain employs TRBV2 and TRBJ1-1, with D possibly being TRBD1 (5 bases). The germline V gene encodes CDR1 SNHLY and CDR2 FYNNEI. This CDR3 spans 14 amino acids. V lost 6 bases and J lost 0, with 11 bases in between. DNA for the CDR3: TGTGCCAGCAGGCCGACAGCGATGAACACTGAAGCTTTCTTT. Translating gives CASRPTAMNTEAFF.

The chain employs TRBV18 and TRBJ2-5, with D possibly being TRBD1 (6 bases). Germline V gene sequence: CDR1 KGHSH, CDR2 LQKENI. The V end was cut by 7 bases, the J end by 6 bases, with 15 bases between. The CDR3 runs 13 residues. The CDR3 loop is CASWDTFMKTQYF. The CDR3, as DNA: TGTGCCAGCTGGGACACTTTTATGAAGACCCAGTACTTC.

The rearrangement uses TRBV27 and TRBJ1-2, with D maybe TRBD1 (6 bases). The length of the CDR3 is 14 residues. V was clipped by 6 bases and J by 4 bases, with 15 bases between them. CDR1 and CDR2 from the germline V gene are MNHEY and SMNVEV (reference sequence). CDR3 coding DNA: TGTGCCAGCAGGCTCAACCAGGGGAGCTATGGCTACACCTTC. It specifies CASRLNQGSYGYTF.

This rearrangement joins TRBV19 to TRBJ1-4, with D possibly being TRBD1 (6 bases). Germline V gives CDR1 LNHDA, CDR2 SQIVND (reference sequence). The CDR3 sequence is 15 residues long. V was cut by 2 bases and J by 4 bases, with 11 bases left in between. The CDR3 loop is CASSIRRTDNEKLFF. The CDR3 DNA sequence: TGTGCCAGTAGTATAAGGCGGACAGATAATGAAAAACTGTTTTTT.

The V call is TRBV4-3, the J call TRBJ2-7, with D tentatively TRBD1 (5 bases). Trimming pared 3 bases from V and 4 bases from J, leaving 19 bases between. Germline CDR1 and CDR2: LGHNA and YSLEER. The CDR3 runs to 16 residues. The CDR3: CASSHTTAISKYEQYV. The CDR3 nucleotides are TGCGCCAGCAGCCATACGACAGCGATCTCCAAATACGAGCAGTACGTC.

The V and J genes are TRBV4-1 and TRBJ1-4, with 10 bases matching TRBD1. The V gene's germline CDR1 is MGHRA and CDR2 YSYEKL. Germline trimming cut 5 bases from V and 5 bases from J; bases unmatched to any gene: 11. CDR3 length: 17 residues. The CDR3 bases are TGCGCCAGCAGCAAGGGACAGGGGCCTTCCACGAATGAAAAACTGTTTTTT. It specifies CASSKGQGPSTNEKLFF.